The TCR beta chain under discussion was sequenced for a study of shared clonotypes between healthy human individuals. With 5 bases removed from V and 0 bases from J, the gap between germline ends came to 8 bases. The CDR3 is 13 residues long. Germline V CDR1 and CDR2: SGHTA, FQGNSA. On this clone itself: Different DNA sequences within this sample yield the same CDR3.

The repertoire was sequenced with immunoSEQ multiplex PCR; TCRdb's copy has only in-frame clones and lacks some. Of about 2.3 million clones in the sample, just under 95% are singletons; the top ten hold 0.37%. The sequence was collected from a man between 18 and 35 years old in good health. Some clones in this sample may be carry-over from other donors' samples. The sequencing input was naive CD4+ T cells from PBMCs. As for subset: CD45RA+ positively selected. This rearrangement joins TRBV7-2 to TRBJ2-7; no reliable D call. The CDR3 DNA sequence: TGTGCCAGCAGCCCCCCCTCCTCCTACGAGCAGTACTTC. Translating gives CASSPPSSYEQYF.